The clone carrying this TCR beta chain was seen repeatedly, ten times or more. Its antigen is currently unknown. Germline values: CDR1 SGHTA, CDR2 FQGTGA. V lost 2 bases, J lost 11 bases, and 18 bases lay in between. The CDR3 extends over 14 amino acids. This sample is part of a study of early T cells in non-severe SARS-CoV-2 infection. Study details: Bulk RNA isolated from unsorted whole blood underwent sequencing; chains were not paired.

Study observations and caveats: Using VDJdb, the matching emphasized anti-spike CD8 responses while missing private and CD4 specificities.

Unique molecular identifier tags were affixed to discrete cDNA molecules. TCRdb analysed the 5' RACE reads with MiXCR anew, one entry per CDR3 protein. The sample carries tens of thousands of distinct CDR3 sequences, about 4.6% recorded once. The specimen was whole blood, collected at baseline. The origin of this receptor is an adult who was a healthcare worker with PCR-confirmed SARS-CoV-2 infection or an uninfected control (not recorded which). The V call is TRBV7-3, the J call TRBJ1-2, with D possibly matching TRBD1 (6 bases). The CDR3 DNA sequence: TGTGCCAGCAGCTTAGATCGGGACACACAGAAGTACACCTTC. Translated, it gives CASSLDRDTQKYTF. Filled out from reference TRBV7-3 and TRBJ1-2, the complete variable domain reads GAGVSQTPSNKVTEKGKYVELRCDPISGHTALYWYRQSLGQGPEFLIYFQGTGAADDSGLPNDRFFAVRPEGSVSTLKIQRTERGDSAVYLCASSLDRDTQKYTFGSGTRLTVV.